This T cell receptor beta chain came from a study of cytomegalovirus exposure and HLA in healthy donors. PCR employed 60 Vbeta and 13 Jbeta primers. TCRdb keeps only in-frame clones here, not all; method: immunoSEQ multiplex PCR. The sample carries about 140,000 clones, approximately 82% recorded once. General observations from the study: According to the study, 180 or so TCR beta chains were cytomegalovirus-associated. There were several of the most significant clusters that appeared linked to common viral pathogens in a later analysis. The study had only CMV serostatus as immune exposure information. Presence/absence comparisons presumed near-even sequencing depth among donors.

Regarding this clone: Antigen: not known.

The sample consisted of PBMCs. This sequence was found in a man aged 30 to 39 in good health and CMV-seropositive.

CDR3 protein: CASSYSTSTSSETQYF. The CDR3 DNA sequence: TGTGCCAGCAGTTACTCGACCTCAACTAGCTCAGAGACCCAGTACTTC. This rearrangement joins TRBV6-6 to TRBJ2-5, with D tentatively TRBD2 (6 bases). V shed 0 bases and J shed 4 bases, with 15 bases lying between them. There are 16 residues in the CDR3. CDR1 is MNHNY and CDR2 is SVGAGI in the germline V gene (reference sequence).